The 9 T cell receptor beta chains in this list originate from one sample, sequenced in a study of cytomegalovirus exposure and HLA in healthy donors (dated by TCRdb to about 2017). Libraries were built with the immunoSEQ multiplex PCR assay. For the multiplex PCR, a mixture combining 60 forward primers for TCR Vbeta segments and 13 reverse primers for TCR Jbeta segments was used. TCRdb retrieved this table from immuneACCESS and kept in-frame rearrangements only. Not all clones are present; in checked studies, unresolved V genes account for under half, and no reason is known for the remainder. The sample has 150,000 to 190,000 clones on record, around 82% of them singletons. Under 8% of the sample comes from the top ten. The sequenced sample was PBMCs. The receptor set was obtained from a woman aged 45-65 years in good health and CMV-seropositive.

This chain connects TRBV6-1 to TRBJ1-3; the D is unclear. CDR1 MNHNS and CDR2 SASEGT come from the germline V gene. Deletions cut 3 bases from V and 2 bases from J, with 20 bases between. The CDR3 is 18 amino acids. In DNA form, the CDR3 reads TGTGCCAGCAGTGACTACAGAGTTTTAAAAGCTGCTGGAAACACCATATATTTT. Protein: CASSDYRVLKAAGNTIYF.

This clone was picked up a small number of times. CDR3: CASAGSEQYF. The CDR3 bases are TGTGCCAGCGCGGGAAGCGAGCAGTACTTC. J is TRBJ2-7 and V is TRBV7-2; weak D call: TRBD2 (6 bases). Trimming left V 8 bases short and J 6 bases short, with 8 bases between. This CDR3 is built from 10 residues. Germline assignment: CDR1 SGHTA and CDR2 FQGNSA.

The rearrangement joins TRBV19 to TRBJ2-1; maybe TRBD1 (6 bases). Germline-derived CDR1 and CDR2 are LNHDA and SQIVND (reference sequence). This CDR3 is built from 15 residues. The germline V and J ends were trimmed by 8 bases and 9 bases, with 23 bases remaining between them. The DNA for the CDR3 is TGTGCCAGTGAACAGGGCTTTTCACACGGCACTGAGCAGTTCTTC. It yields the protein CASEQGFSHGTEQFF. Drawing the rest from reference TRBV19 and TRBJ2-1, the complete variable domain is DGGITQSPKYLFRKEGQNVTLSCEQNLNHDAMYWYRQDPGQGLRLIYYSQIVNDFQKGDIAEGYSVSREKKESFPLTVTSAQKNPTAFYLCASEQGFSHGTEQFFGPGTRLTVL.

The chain employs TRBV27 and TRBJ1-2; a weak D match, TRBD1 (6 bases). The germline V gene has CDR1 MNHEY and CDR2 SMNVEV (reference sequence). The CDR3 is made up of 15 amino acids. V gave up 3 bases and J gave up 8 bases, with 19 bases separating them. CDR3 DNA: TGTGCCAGCAGTTTGGTTCCCCCAGGGGCGGGCGGCTACACCTTC. Its translation is CASSLVPPGAGGYTF.

This clone occurred a few times. This chain uses TRBV9 with TRBJ2-3, with D maybe TRBD2 (5 bases). CDR1 SGDLS and CDR2 YYNGEE come from the germline V gene. The CDR3 extends over 15 amino acids. V gave up 2 bases and J gave up 7 bases, with 17 bases separating them. This chain's CDR3 is CASSVHTSSENTQYF. DNA of the CDR3: TGTGCCAGCAGCGTCCACACCAGTAGCGAGAATACGCAGTATTTT.

The chain employs TRBV5-1 and TRBJ1-6, with D perhaps TRBD1 (5 bases). This CDR3 comprises 14 residues. The V end was cut by 5 bases, the J end by 7 bases, with 13 bases between. Germline V gives CDR1 SGHRS, CDR2 YFSETQ. Written as DNA, the CDR3 is TGCGCCAGCAGTCGGGACTTTCAGAATTCACCCCTCCACTTT. Protein product: CASSRDFQNSPLHF.

The chain has TRBV10-3 and TRBJ2-1; TRBD2 is a possible D gene (5 bases). The germline CDR1 and CDR2 sequences are ENHRY and SYGVKD. CDR3 length: 13 amino acids. The V and J ends lost 3 bases and 4 bases respectively, with 7 bases between them. The CDR3 nucleotides read TGTGCCATCAGTGATGGGGAGTACAATGAGCAGTTCTTC. Translation: CAISDGEYNEQFF.

The V gene is TRBV11-2, the J gene TRBJ2-3; 10 bases are shared with TRBD2. The CDR3 contains 19 residues. Germline V CDR1 and CDR2: SGHAT, FQNNGV. Trimming cost V 1 base and J 3 bases; bases outside gene matches: 13. This CDR3 is CASSLAPALAGIGTDTQYF. In nucleotides, the CDR3 is TGTGCCAGCAGCTTAGCTCCGGCACTAGCGGGGATCGGAACAGATACGCAGTATTTT. The variable domain in full, completed from reference TRBV11-2 and TRBJ2-3, reads EAGVAQSPRYKIIEKRQSVAFWCNPISGHATLYWYQQILGQGPKLLIQFQNNGVVDDSQLPKDRFSAERLKGVDSTLKIQPAKLEDSAVYLCASSLAPALAGIGTDTQYFGPGTRLTVL.

The V call is TRBV4-3, the J call TRBJ2-1; TRBD2 agrees at 8 bases. The CDR3 loop spans 17 amino acids. Germline V gene sequence: CDR1 LGHNA, CDR2 YSLEER. The trim removed 1 base at V and 4 bases at J, leaving 9 bases unmatched. The CDR3 DNA is TGCGCCAGCAGCCAAGGGGGTCGGGGGGGGAGTTACAATGAGCAGTTCTTC. Its translation: CASSQGGRGGSYNEQFF.